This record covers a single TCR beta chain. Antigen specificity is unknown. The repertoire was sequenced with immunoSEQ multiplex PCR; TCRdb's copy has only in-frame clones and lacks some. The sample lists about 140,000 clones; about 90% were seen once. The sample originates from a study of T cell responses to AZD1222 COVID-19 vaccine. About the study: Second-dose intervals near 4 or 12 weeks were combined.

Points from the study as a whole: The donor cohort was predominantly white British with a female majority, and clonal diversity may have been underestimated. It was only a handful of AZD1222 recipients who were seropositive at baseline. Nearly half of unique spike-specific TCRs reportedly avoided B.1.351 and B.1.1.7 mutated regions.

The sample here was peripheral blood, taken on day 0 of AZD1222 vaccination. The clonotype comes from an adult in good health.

For the CDR3, the DNA is TGCGCCAGCAGCTTGGAGGGGGTTCAAGAGACCCAGTACTTC. Encoded protein: CASSLEGVQETQYF. This sequence joins TRBV5-1 and TRBJ2-5; D might be TRBD1 (6 bases). This CDR3 comprises 14 residues. The V end was cut by 0 bases, the J end by 2 bases, with 8 bases between. Germline loops: CDR1 SGHRS, CDR2 YFSETQ.